The 4 T cell receptor beta chains listed next were all sequenced from one sample in a study of identical twins. MiXCR, applied by TCRdb to the 5' RACE reads, yields one record per CDR3 protein. Of more than 400,000 distinct CDR3 sequences in the sample, 13% to 15% were seen once. This sample also belongs to another study, concerning yellow fever vaccine responses in identical twins.

The specimen was CD4+ T cells sorted from blood. The receptors shown here come from a young woman in good health.

The chain carries TRBV7-9 and TRBJ2-2; 7 bases agree with TRBD1. Trimming removed 2 bases from V and 5 bases from J; junction bases left unmatched: 11. Germline lookup yields CDR1 SEHNR and CDR2 FQNEAQ (reference sequence). This CDR3 is built from 17 residues. The CDR3 DNA reads as TGTGCCAGCAGCTTATTGTTGGGACAGTTTAATACCGGGGAGCTGTTTTTT. Translated: CASSLLLGQFNTGELFF.

The rearrangement joins TRBV6-1 to TRBJ2-7; 7 bases line up with TRBD1. V lost 5 bases to trimming and J lost 1 base; unmatched junction nucleotides: 8. Looked up from germline, CDR1 is MNHNS and CDR2 is SASEGT. The CDR3 has 15 residues. The CDR3 protein is CASSLRGRESYEQYF. CDR3 bases: TGTGCCAGCAGTCTAAGGGGGCGCGAGTCCTACGAGCAGTACTTC.

A few counts support this clonotype. CDR3 in amino acids: CASREVQENNEQFF. In DNA form, the CDR3 reads TGCGCCAGCAGGGAGGTACAGGAGAACAATGAGCAGTTCTTC. The chain has TRBV5-1 and TRBJ2-1; D tentatively fits TRBD1 or TRBD2 (5 bases each). V lost 5 bases, J lost 5 bases, and 14 bases lay in between. Germline loops: CDR1 SGHRS, CDR2 YFSETQ. The CDR3 consists of 14 residues.

This sequence joins TRBV2 and TRBJ2-1; TRBD2 agrees at 7 bases. This CDR3 is 13 amino acids long. V was pared by 8 bases and J by 5 bases, with 6 bases of the junction left unmatched. The V gene's germline CDR1 is SNHLY and CDR2 FYNNEI. The DNA for the CDR3 is TGTGCCAGCTGGAGGAGCGGGAACAATGAGCAGTTCTTC. Protein product: CASWRSGNNEQFF.